What follows describes a single T cell receptor beta chain. Its antigen remains unknown. The entry originates in a study of CD8 T cells in Susac syndrome. Broader study findings: The study's TCR sequencing and HLA analysis covered a relatively small number of individuals, and the study acknowledged this.

It was with random hexamers that 0.5 to 1 ug RNA was reverse transcribed. By means of immunoSEQ multiplex PCR, TCR beta CDR3 spanning 54 Vbeta and 13 Jbeta underwent amplification. TCRdb re-derived calls from the immunoSEQ multiplex PCR reads in MiXCR, one entry per CDR3 protein. The data hold hundreds of thousands of distinct CDR3 sequences, with approximately 91% observed a single time. This CDR3 has 12 residues. The V and J ends lost 6 bases and 12 bases, in that order; junction bases with no gene match: 11. Germline loops: CDR1 MNHEY, CDR2 SVGEGT. The clonotype was recovered from a human donor with multiple sclerosis. The rearrangement uses TRBV6-2 or TRBV6-3 and TRBJ2-7, with 7 bases that match TRBD2. The sequenced sample consisted of CD8+ T cells from PBMCs. CDR3 sequence reads: CASRGPWDYLYF. CDR3 in DNA: TGTGCCAGCAGGGGTCCATGGGACTACCTGTACTTC.